Following are 32 T cell receptor beta chains from one sample sequenced in a study of CD8+ T cells in alopecia areata. Reverse transcription of extracted RNA yielded cDNA, which provided the sequencing template. Some clones are missing from TCRdb's copy, which holds only in-frame ones; the method was immunoSEQ multiplex PCR. Of around 100,000 clones listed, about 40% are singletons. Sequencing used CD4+ T cells sorted from blood. These receptors originate from a human donor with alopecia areata.

The chain uses TRBV7-8 and TRBJ2-7; D possibly corresponds to TRBD1 (6 bases). The CDR3 is 13 residues long. The ends were cut back, 1 base at V and 3 bases at J, with 7 bases in the middle. The germline V gene has CDR1 SGHVS and CDR2 FQNEAQ. CDR3 coding DNA: TGTGCCAGCAGCTTAGGGACAGTCTACGAGCAGTACTTC. This translates into CASSLGTVYEQYF.

This clone was seen a few times. The chain carries TRBV7-2 and TRBJ2-3; 7 positions match TRBD2. The CDR3 is 15 residues long. The V segment lost 2 bases and the J segment 1 base; nucleotides outside the gene matches: 3. Germline-derived CDR1 and CDR2 are SGHTA and FQGNSA. The CDR3 spells CASSLPSGGTDTQYF. The CDR3 DNA follows: TGTGCCAGCAGCTTACCGAGCGGGGGCACAGATACGCAGTATTTT.

The gene calls are TRBV6-5 and TRBJ2-1, with a weak D call TRBD2 (6 bases). The germline gives CDR1 MNHEY, CDR2 SVGAGI. The V and J ends lost 7 bases and 0 bases respectively, with 16 bases between them. There are 16 residues in the CDR3. The CDR3 coding sequence is TGTGCCAGCACCTACTCGGGGGTAAGCTCCTACAATGAGCAGTTCTTC. Translated: CASTYSGVSSYNEQFF.

This sequence joins TRBV4-3 and TRBJ1-1; D gene ambiguous. Germline V gene sequence: CDR1 LGHNA, CDR2 YSLEER. The CDR3 has 15 residues. V gave up 0 bases and J gave up 4 bases, with 12 bases separating them. CDR3: CASSQERARSTEAFF. The CDR3 nucleotides read TGCGCCAGCAGCCAAGAACGAGCCAGGAGCACTGAAGCTTTCTTT.

The V call is TRBV4-2, the J call TRBJ2-7; D not certain. The CDR3 runs to 14 residues. Germline V CDR1 and CDR2: LGHNA, YNFKEQ. V was shortened by 0 bases and J by 6 bases, with 12 bases between the two germline ends. The CDR3 sequence is CASSQDPLLGEQYF. The CDR3 DNA reads as TGTGCCAGCAGCCAAGATCCCTTGCTGGGCGAGCAGTACTTC.

The chain carries TRBV5-4 and TRBJ1-6; TRBD1 matches at 7 bases. This CDR3 spans 13 amino acids. V lost 4 bases to trimming and J lost 8 bases; unmatched junction nucleotides: 3. The germline CDR1 and CDR2 sequences are SGHNT and YYREEE (reference sequence). The CDR3 coding sequence is TGTGCCAGCAGCCCCGACAGGGATTCACCCCTCCACTTT. It translates to CASSPDRDSPLHF.

The CDR3: CASSLVPSSTGNNEQFF. The CDR3 DNA follows: TGCGCCAGCAGCTTGGTTCCCTCTAGCACGGGAAACAATGAGCAGTTCTTC. The gene calls are TRBV5-1 and TRBJ2-1; a possible D gene is TRBD2 (5 bases). V was clipped by 0 bases and J by 5 bases, with 18 bases between them. This CDR3 has 17 residues. Germline CDR1 SGHRS, CDR2 YFSETQ.

This clone was counted only a few times. The V call is TRBV14, the J call TRBJ2-2, with TRBD1 matching 7 bases. V was pared by 2 bases and J by 1 base, with 4 bases of the junction left unmatched. The germline CDR1 and CDR2 sequences are SGHDN and FVKESK. The CDR3 loop spans 16 amino acids. The CDR3 protein is CASSQLGQENTGELFF. CDR3 DNA sequence: TGTGCCAGCAGCCAACTAGGACAGGAGAACACCGGGGAGCTGTTTTTT.

The chain employs TRBV7-8 and TRBJ2-1, with D tentatively TRBD2 (7 bases). This CDR3 comprises 15 residues. Germline V gene lookup returns CDR1 SGHVS and CDR2 FQNEAQ. Deletions cut 1 base from V and 7 bases from J, with 14 bases between. The CDR3 DNA sequence: TGTGCCAGCAGCTTAGAGGCGGGGGCCTGGAATGAGCAGTTCTTC. Protein product: CASSLEAGAWNEQFF.

The chain recombines TRBV7-2 with TRBJ2-5; maybe TRBD1 (5 bases). The V gene lost 3 bases and the J gene lost 2 bases, with 10 bases spanning the gap. This CDR3 comprises 14 residues. CDR1 is SGHTA, CDR2 FQGNSA, per germline. CDR3 DNA sequence: TGTGCCAGCAGCTTCGACAGAAGGCAAGAGACCCAGTACTTC. Its translation: CASSFDRRQETQYF. The entire variable domain, with the rest obtained from reference TRBV7-2 and TRBJ2-5, is as follows: GAGVSQSPSNKVTEKGKDVELRCDPISGHTALYWYRQSLGQGLEFLIYFQGNSAPDKSGLPSDRFSAERTGGSVSTLTIQRTQQEDSAVYLCASSFDRRQETQYFGPGTRLLVL.

The chain joins TRBV25-1 to TRBJ2-2; D not resolved. The CDR3 has 15 residues. Germline lookup yields CDR1 MGHDK and CDR2 SYGVNS. V shed 5 bases and J shed 3 bases, with 13 bases lying between them. In nucleotides, the CDR3 is TGTGCCAGCAGTTCCCTAGACACCCACACCGGGGAGCTGTTTTTT. Its translation is CASSSLDTHTGELFF.

The V gene is TRBV30, the J gene TRBJ2-3; the D is unclear. CDR3 length: 14 residues. Trimming pared 2 bases from V and 3 bases from J, leaving 12 bases between. Germline V gene sequence: CDR1 GTSNPN, CDR2 SVGIG (reference sequence). The DNA of the CDR3 is TGTGCCTGGAGTCGGTCAGGCAGAACAGATACGCAGTATTTT. As protein: CAWSRSGRTDTQYF.

This chain joins TRBV5-1 and TRBJ2-3, with 7 bases matching TRBD2. The germline V gene has CDR1 SGHRS and CDR2 YFSETQ. V was clipped by 0 bases and J by 5 bases; unmatched bases: 6. CDR3 length: 15 residues. The CDR3 sequence is CASSLEARELDTQYF. CDR3 sequence (DNA): TGCGCCAGCAGCTTGGAAGCGCGGGAGTTAGATACGCAGTATTTT.

This chain connects TRBV7-2 to TRBJ1-5; D not certain. CDR3 length: 15 residues. V lost 5 bases and J 0 bases, leaving 11 bases between the germline ends. CDR1 SGHTA and CDR2 FQGNSA come from the germline V gene. The CDR3: CASSRQSYSNQPQHF. The CDR3 nucleotides read TGTGCCAGCAGCCGTCAGAGTTATAGCAATCAGCCCCAGCATTTT.

The V and J genes are TRBV18 and TRBJ2-7; 15 bases match TRBD2. With 2 bases clipped from V and 4 bases from J, the junction kept 3 bases outside the gene matches. Germline CDR1 is KGHSH and CDR2 is LQKENI. The CDR3 loop spans 16 amino acids. The CDR3 loop is CASSPTGTSGGYEQYF. Here the CDR3 DNA reads TGTGCCAGCTCACCAACTGGGACTAGCGGGGGGTACGAGCAGTACTTC.

This sequence joins TRBV7-2 and TRBJ2-3; no clear D. This CDR3 is 15 amino acids long. Trimming left V 2 bases short and J 0 bases short, with 9 bases between. Germline lookup yields CDR1 SGHTA and CDR2 FQGNSA. CDR3 in amino acids: CASSLTRLSTDTQYF. CDR3 coding DNA: TGTGCCAGCAGCTTAACGAGACTCAGCACAGATACGCAGTATTTT. Complete variable domain (other parts from reference TRBV7-2 and TRBJ2-3): GAGVSQSPSNKVTEKGKDVELRCDPISGHTALYWYRQSLGQGLEFLIYFQGNSAPDKSGLPSDRFSAERTGGSVSTLTIQRTQQEDSAVYLCASSLTRLSTDTQYFGPGTRLTVL.

This clone showed up just once. The chain employs TRBV4-1 and TRBJ2-3; D might be TRBD2 (7 bases). CDR1 is MGHRA and CDR2 is YSYEKL in the germline V gene. The ends were cut back, 2 bases at V and 0 bases at J, with 15 bases in the middle. The CDR3 consists of 17 residues. The CDR3 coding sequence is TGCGCCAGCAGCCAAACCATTCGGGGGGCAAGCACAGATACGCAGTATTTT. It codes for CASSQTIRGASTDTQYF.

V and J are TRBV2 and TRBJ1-2; TRBD1 agrees at 7 bases. CDR3 size: 17 residues. Germline assignment: CDR1 SNHLY and CDR2 FYNNEI. Trimming removed 6 bases from V and 0 bases from J; junction bases left unmatched: 13. The CDR3 nucleotides read TGTGCCAGCAGCATGGACAGGCCTACGAATTCTAACTATGGCTACACCTTC. Translation gives CASSMDRPTNSNYGYTF.

The chain has TRBV5-8 and TRBJ2-1; D call uncertain. This CDR3 contains 16 residues. Looked up from germline, CDR1 is SGHTS and CDR2 is YDEGEE. V was trimmed by 4 bases and J by 10 bases, leaving 24 bases between them. The CDR3 region is CASSLTRVFLFGEQFF. For the CDR3, the DNA is TGTGCCAGCAGCCTAACCCGGGTGTTTCTATTTGGCGAGCAGTTCTTC.

The chain uses TRBV5-1 and TRBJ2-3; 7 bases match TRBD1. From germline, CDR1 is SGHRS and CDR2 YFSETQ. The CDR3 runs to 14 residues. V lost 0 bases and J lost 9; bases outside the gene matches: 7. The CDR3 sequence is CASSLVTQGNTQYF. CDR3 nucleotides: TGCGCCAGCAGCTTGGTAACACAGGGGAACACGCAGTATTTT. Full variable domain (rest looked up from reference TRBV5-1 and TRBJ2-3): KAGVTQTPRYLIKTRGQQVTLSCSPISGHRSVSWYQQTPGQGLQFLFEYFSETQRNKGNFPGRFSGRQFSNSRSEMNVSTLELGDSALYLCASSLVTQGNTQYFGPGTRLTVL.

The rearrangement uses TRBV20-1 and TRBJ1-1, with D unclear. CDR3 length: 10 residues. Trimming took 5 bases from V and 5 from J, leaving 6 bases between them. In germline, CDR1 is DFQATT, CDR2 SNEGSKA (reference sequence). The CDR3 is CSAAVTEAFF. In DNA, the CDR3 is TGCAGTGCTGCAGTGACTGAAGCTTTCTTT.

The V gene is TRBV6-1, the J gene TRBJ2-5; D may match TRBD1 or TRBD2 (5 bases each). This CDR3 is 15 amino acids long. Trimming pared 2 bases from V and 5 bases from J, leaving 15 bases between. In germline, CDR1 is MNHNS, CDR2 SASEGT. Here the CDR3 DNA reads TGTGCCAGCAGTGAATACTATGGGGGTGTGGAGACCCAGTACTTC. It translates to CASSEYYGGVETQYF.

This clone was counted once. V is TRBV4-1 and J is TRBJ2-7; the D gene is possibly TRBD1 (5 bases). Deletions cut 0 bases from V and 0 bases from J, with 18 bases between. Germline CDR1 reads MGHRA; CDR2 reads YSYEKL. The CDR3 is 18 amino acids. CDR3 in DNA: TGCGCCAGCAGCCAAGATCAAGCCCGGACATCAACCTCCTACGAGCAGTACTTC. Translation: CASSQDQARTSTSYEQYF.

V gene TRBV30 combines with J gene TRBJ1-4; D unclear. This CDR3 has 15 amino acids. Germline CDR1 reads GTSNPN; CDR2 reads SVGIG (reference sequence). Trimming left V 0 bases short and J 10 bases short, with 18 bases between. CDR3 protein: CAWSVLGSSRRKLFF. The CDR3 DNA sequence: TGTGCCTGGAGTGTTTTAGGATCTTCAAGGAGAAAACTGTTTTTT.

This clone occurred a few times. The chain uses TRBV27 and TRBJ2-7, with a possible D match to TRBD2 (6 bases). The CDR3 has 13 amino acids. The germline V gene has CDR1 MNHEY and CDR2 SMNVEV (reference sequence). The V end lost 3 bases, the J end lost 3 bases, and 9 bases lay between the germline ends. CDR3 nucleotide sequence: TGTGCCAGCAGTTTGCGGGGCAACTACGAGCAGTACTTC. It is translated as CASSLRGNYEQYF.

CDR3 in DNA: TGCAGCGTTTATGGGGGGCTTGGCTATGGCTACACCTTC. This translates into CSVYGGLGYGYTF. The chain joins TRBV29-1 to TRBJ1-2, with a tentative D call TRBD1 (6 bases). This CDR3 has 13 residues. V was clipped by 5 bases and J by 4 bases, with 14 bases between them. The germline gives CDR1 SQVTM, CDR2 ANQGSEA.

The V call is TRBV28, the J call TRBJ1-5, with unresolved D. The CDR3 has 14 amino acids. With 6 bases removed from V and 4 bases from J, the gap between germline ends came to 13 bases. The germline V gene encodes CDR1 MDHEN and CDR2 SYDVKM. The CDR3 reads CASSRRNSNQPQHF. The DNA for the CDR3 is TGTGCCAGCAGCCGGCGTAACTCGAATCAGCCCCAGCATTTT.

This clone was detected a few times. CDR3 in DNA: TGTGCCAGTAGTCTGCCTACGACGGCGGGCTACACCTTC. It codes for CASSLPTTAGYTF. The rearrangement joins TRBV19 to TRBJ1-2; no firm D call. Trimming shortened V by 5 bases and J by 8 bases, and 15 bases separated the two germline ends. The CDR3 spans 13 residues. CDR1 is LNHDA and CDR2 is SQIVND in the germline V gene (reference sequence).

J is TRBJ2-1 and V is TRBV30; 7 nucleotides line up with TRBD1. V dropped 4 bases and J dropped 10; count of bases not matched to a gene: 10. There are 13 residues in the CDR3. CDR1 is GTSNPN, CDR2 SVGIG, per germline (reference sequence). The CDR3 DNA reads as TGTGCCTGGACTTCCACGCCAGGGGGAGAGCAGTTCTTC. Translated: CAWTSTPGGEQFF. Together with reference TRBV30 and TRBJ2-1, the CDR3 gives the full variable domain: SQTIHQWPATLVQPVGSPLSLECTVEGTSNPNLYWYRQAAGRGLQLLFYSVGIGQISSEVPQNLSASRPQDRQFILSSKKLLLSDSGFYLCAWTSTPGGEQFFGPGTRLTVL.

This clone was counted a few times. The V call is TRBV6-5, the J call TRBJ1-1; D unclear. Trimming left V 5 bases short and J 0 bases short, with 10 bases between. CDR3 length: 14 amino acids. Looked up from germline, CDR1 is MNHEY and CDR2 is SVGAGI. The CDR3 nucleotides are TGTGCCAGCAGTGATGGTTTGGTGAACACTGAAGCTTTCTTT. It yields the protein CASSDGLVNTEAFF.

The V and J genes are TRBV5-1 and TRBJ2-2; 8 nucleotides align to TRBD1. Germline lookup yields CDR1 SGHRS and CDR2 YFSETQ. The CDR3 spans 16 residues. V gave up 0 bases and J gave up 3 bases; unmatched junction bases: 4. The CDR3 here is CASSLVGTGYTGELFF. The CDR3, as DNA: TGCGCCAGCAGCTTGGTTGGGACAGGTTACACCGGGGAGCTGTTTTTT.

The V gene is TRBV15, the J gene TRBJ2-7; D gene ambiguous. From germline, CDR1 is LNHNV and CDR2 YYDKDF (reference sequence). The CDR3 extends over 13 amino acids. Trimming removed 0 bases from V and 5 bases from J, with 8 bases in between. Here the CDR3 reads CATSRDLQHEQYF. CDR3 DNA: TGTGCCACCAGCAGAGATCTGCAGCACGAGCAGTACTTC.